Listed below are T cell receptor beta chains from one sample, sequenced in a study of response to subunit inactivated influenza vaccine. Via MiXCR, TCRdb re-called the RT-PCR reads, giving one row per CDR3 protein. The sample has more than 150,000 distinct CDR3 sequences; around a tenth are singletons. Sequencing used CD8+ T cells sorted from PBMCs, obtained about 23 months after vaccination. These receptors all stem from a man in his fifties or sixties who received an inactivated influenza vaccine. Both conserved end residues are part of each CDR3. Fields, in order: V gene, clone size, D gene, J gene, CDR3 protein, CDR3 DNA. A D gene is named only where the DNA matches it firmly. The size entry is marked missing in some rows and otherwise reads once, few, many or a size class.

>TRBV4-3|few|.|TRBJ2-6
CASSQERPFSSGANVLTF
TGCGCCAGCAGCCAAGAGCGGCCCTTTAGCTCTGGGGCCAACGTCCTGACTTTC
>TRBV20-1|.|.|TRBJ1-1
CSARRGASTEAFF
TGCAGTGCTAGGAGAGGGGCGAGCACTGAAGCTTTCTTT
>TRBV9|few|TRBD1|TRBJ1-1
CASSVGDRPYAEAFF
TGTGCCAGCAGCGTAGGGGACAGGCCTTACGCTGAAGCTTTCTTT
>TRBV7-9|many|.|TRBJ2-1
CASSLELGVIHEQFF
TGTGCCAGCAGCTTAGAACTGGGGGTTATCCATGAGCAGTTCTTC
>TRBV3-1|.|TRBD1|TRBJ1-1
CASSQDTAGGTGFTEAFF
TGTGCCAGCAGCCAAGACACTGCCGGAGGGACAGGGTTCACTGAAGCTTTCTTT
>TRBV6-2/TRBV6-3|.|.|TRBJ2-7
CASSYHLERGSYEQYF
TGTGCCAGCAGTTACCATCTAGAAAGGGGTTCCTACGAGCAGTACTTC
>TRBV25-1|.|.|TRBJ1-1
CASSHAGHTEAFF
TGTGCCAGCAGCCATGCGGGGCACACTGAAGCTTTCTTT
>TRBV5-1|.|TRBD1|TRBJ1-1
CASSLAQGGTEAFF
TGCGCCAGCAGCTTGGCGCAGGGGGGTACTGAAGCTTTCTTT
>TRBV27|.|.|TRBJ2-5
CASNALGPGETQYF
TGTGCCAGCAACGCCTTGGGACCGGGAGAGACCCAGTACTTC
>TRBV11-2|few|TRBD1|TRBJ2-4
CASSSTGNQDDKNIQYF
TGTGCCAGCAGCTCGACAGGGAATCAGGATGACAAAAACATTCAGTACTTC
>TRBV20-1|many|.|TRBJ2-5
CSARGDRIYF
TGCAGTGCTAGAGGAGACAGGATATACTTC
>TRBV7-9|few|.|TRBJ1-2
CASSFTDNYGYTF
TGTGCCAGCAGCTTCACGGACAACTATGGCTACACCTTC
>TRBV4-3|.|TRBD2|TRBJ2-1
CASSQGAGGPPLYNEQFF
TGCGCCAGCAGCCAGGGAGCGGGAGGGCCACCATTATACAATGAGCAGTTCTTC
>TRBV9|.|TRBD2|TRBJ2-7
CASSVGAGDDEQYF
TGTGCCAGCAGCGTAGGGGCGGGAGATGACGAGCAGTACTTC
>TRBV4-2|.|.|TRBJ1-4
CASSREDGRNEKLFF
TGTGCCAGCAGCCGGGAGGACGGGCGTAATGAAAAACTGTTTTTT
>TRBV19|once|TRBD2|TRBJ2-7
CASSIGGSGGYEQYF
TGTGCCAGTAGTATAGGGGGAAGCGGGGGCTACGAGCAGTACTTC
>TRBV4-3|.|TRBD1|TRBJ2-2
CASSLDRVSTGELFF
TGCGCCAGCAGCCTGGACAGGGTCTCCACCGGGGAGCTGTTTTTT
>TRBV4-1|.|.|TRBJ2-7
CASSQGGTADKQYF
TGCGCCAGCAGCCAAGGCGGGACTGCAGATAAGCAGTACTTC
>TRBV4-3|many|TRBD2|TRBJ2-1
CASSQDRAGGLYNEQFF
TGCGCCAGCAGCCAAGATCGAGCGGGAGGACTGTACAATGAGCAGTTCTTC
>TRBV12-3/TRBV12-4|many|.|TRBJ1-4
CASTAETWNEKLFF
TGTGCCAGCACCGCGGAGACGTGGAATGAAAAACTGTTTTTT
>TRBV7-6|few|TRBD2|TRBJ2-1
CASSLTLAGEQFF
TGTGCCAGCAGCTTAACACTAGCGGGTGAGCAGTTCTTC
>TRBV12-3/TRBV12-4|many|TRBD2|TRBJ2-2
CASSPGLAGNTGELFF
TGTGCCAGCAGTCCGGGACTAGCCGGGAACACCGGGGAGCTGTTTTTT
>TRBV5-6|few|.|TRBJ2-7
CASSSITGIDYEQYF
TGTGCCAGCAGCTCTATAACAGGGATTGACTACGAGCAGTACTTC
>TRBV29-1|few|.|TRBJ2-3
CSVEQGDTDTQYF
TGCAGCGTTGAACAGGGAGACACAGATACGCAGTATTTT